These 9 T cell receptor beta chains originate from one sample sequenced in a study of blood T cells in healthy people across ages. The second PCR ran roughly 7 to 12 cycles with a sample-barcoded 5' primer and J-beta primers. TCRdb redid the calling of the 5' RACE reads with MiXCR, one entry per CDR3 protein. The sample has some 900,000 distinct CDR3 sequences, 29% seen once. The sequencing sample was made of blood. The source is a woman aged 80 or over in good health.

The chain is built from TRBV27 and TRBJ2-3; 8 positions agree with TRBD1. The CDR3 totals 14 residues. V was clipped by 5 bases and J by 5 bases; unmatched bases: 6. The V gene's germline CDR1 is MNHEY and CDR2 SMNVEV (reference sequence). CDR3 in DNA: TGTGCCAGCAGTCCGTCGACAGGGGTAGATACGCAGTATTTT. This codes for CASSPSTGVDTQYF.

This clonotype was seen at least ten times. The chain carries TRBV12-3 or TRBV12-4 and TRBJ2-3; weak D call: TRBD1 (7 bases). The CDR3 totals 13 residues. Trimming took off 7 bases at V and 6 bases at J, with 14 bases between the two ends. The CDR3, as DNA: TGTGCCAGCACCCTGGAGGGGGCGGATACGCAGTATTTT. Translated, it gives CASTLEGADTQYF.

This clonotype was counted many times. J is TRBJ2-2 and V is TRBV5-6; the D is unclear. The V end was cut by 5 bases, the J end by 6 bases, with 17 bases between. CDR1 is SGHDT, CDR2 YYEEEE, per germline. The CDR3 runs 15 residues. CDR3: CASSYPSGWAGELFF. Here the CDR3 DNA reads TGTGCCAGCAGTTATCCGTCCGGGTGGGCCGGGGAGCTGTTTTTT.

With regard to this clonotype: A much larger clone lies one base from this, so it may be a read error. The chain uses TRBV12-3 or TRBV12-4 and TRBJ2-1, with a weak D call TRBD1 (6 bases). V was trimmed by 11 bases and J by 9 bases, leaving 23 bases between them. CDR3 size: 14 residues. The CDR3 DNA reads TGTGCCGGCATGGGCTTGGGGACAACCGGTGAGCAGTTCTTC. This encodes CAGMGLGTTGEQFF.

There are many counts of this clonotype. The rearrangement links TRBV7-2 to TRBJ2-1, with a tentative D call TRBD1 (5 bases). Trimming took off 1 base at V and 4 bases at J, with 17 bases between the two ends. Germline loops: CDR1 SGHTA, CDR2 FQGNSA. CDR3 size: 17 residues. The CDR3 DNA is TGTGCCAGCAGCTTAGAGGGGCAGGGTACCCTTTACAATGAGCAGTTCTTC. Residues: CASSLEGQGTLYNEQFF. The whole variable domain, remainder taken from reference TRBV7-2 and TRBJ2-1, is GAGVSQSPSNKVTEKGKDVELRCDPISGHTALYWYRQSLGQGLEFLIYFQGNSAPDKSGLPSDRFSAERTGGSVSTLTIQRTQQEDSAVYLCASSLEGQGTLYNEQFFGPGTRLTVL.

The chain links TRBV24-1 to TRBJ2-5; D is tentatively TRBD1 or TRBD2 (5 bases each). The CDR3 covers 15 residues. Trimming took off 4 bases at V and 11 bases at J, with 22 bases between the two ends. Germline V CDR1 and CDR2: KGHDR, SFDVKD. The CDR3 protein is CATSDLGRTFNEQYF. The DNA of the CDR3 is TGTGCCACCAGTGACCTGGGACGGACGTTTAATGAGCAGTACTTC.

The genes are TRBV3-1 and TRBJ1-2, with a weak D call TRBD1 (5 bases). Germline CDR1 is LGHDT and CDR2 is YNNKEL (reference sequence). This CDR3 region has 11 residues. V was shortened by 6 bases and J by 7 bases, with 9 bases between the two germline ends. The CDR3 loop is CASRRDAGYTF. CDR3 DNA: TGTGCCAGCAGGAGGGACGCTGGCTACACCTTC.

V gene TRBV3-1 combines with J gene TRBJ1-4; D perhaps matches TRBD1 (5 bases). V shed 4 bases and J shed 7 bases, with 10 bases lying between them. This CDR3 spans 13 amino acids. Germline V gene sequence: CDR1 LGHDT, CDR2 YNNKEL (reference sequence). Here the CDR3 DNA reads TGTGCCAGCAGCCGTAATCAGGGTGAAAAACTGTTTTTT. The encoded protein is CASSRNQGEKLFF.

This clonotype was recorded a few times. The chain links TRBV11-3 to TRBJ2-1; 15 bases are a match to TRBD2. Unmatched junction bases numbered 9, after V lost 2 bases and J lost 7 bases. CDR1 and CDR2 (germline): SGHNT, YENEEA. The CDR3 consists of 18 residues. The CDR3 region has the DNA TGTGCCAGCAGCTTAACTTTAACTGGACTAGCGGGGGGGAATGAGCAGTTCTTC. This sequence encodes CASSLTLTGLAGGNEQFF.